This entry lists 18 T cell receptor beta chains sequenced from one sample in a study of blood T cell repertoires in COVID-19. Method: immunoSEQ multiplex PCR; TCRdb's copy keeps in-frame clones and lacks some. The sample lists approximately 210,000 clones, 82% occurring once. Sequencing was done on a sample of peripheral blood. Receptor source: a woman of 80 years or more with acute or convalescent COVID-19.

V usage is TRBV6-5 and J usage is TRBJ2-3, with no clear D. V dropped 4 bases and J dropped 6 bases, with 5 bases sitting between them. Germline CDR1 is MNHEY and CDR2 is SVGAGI. The CDR3 consists of 11 residues. The CDR3 loop reads CASSSGDTQYF. CDR3 bases: TGTGCCAGCAGTTCCGGGGATACGCAGTATTTT.

J is TRBJ2-3 and V is TRBV6-2 or TRBV6-3; 10 bases agree with TRBD2. Germline assignment: CDR1 MNHEY and CDR2 SVGEGT. The CDR3 has 18 amino acids. The V gene end was trimmed by 5 bases and the J gene end by 2 bases; junction bases not matched to a gene: 13. CDR3 loop: CASSVYPGTSVYTDTQYF. DNA for the CDR3: TGTGCCAGCAGTGTCTACCCCGGGACTAGCGTCTACACAGATACGCAGTATTTT.

V and J are TRBV9 and TRBJ1-3, with D unresolved. Trimming pared 4 bases from V and 0 bases from J, leaving 8 bases between. Germline values: CDR1 SGDLS, CDR2 YYNGEE. The CDR3 covers 14 residues. The CDR3 bases are TGTGCCAGCAGCAATGCAGTCTCTGGAAACACCATATATTTT. It translates to CASSNAVSGNTIYF.

The gene calls are TRBV20-1 and TRBJ1-5, with a possible D match to TRBD1 (5 bases). The CDR3 has 15 amino acids. Deletions cut 3 bases from V and 3 bases from J, with 15 bases between. The V gene's germline CDR1 is DFQATT and CDR2 SNEGSKA (reference sequence). The CDR3 loop is CSASFGGNHNQPQHF. The CDR3 DNA reads as TGCAGTGCTAGTTTTGGGGGGAATCACAATCAGCCCCAGCATTTT.

The chain combines TRBV30 with TRBJ1-1, with 8 bases aligning to TRBD1. The CDR3 is made up of 14 amino acids. Germline V gene data show CDR1 as GTSNPN and CDR2 as SVGIG (reference sequence). V was clipped by 0 bases and J by 5 bases; unmatched bases: 5. CDR3 in DNA: TGTGCCTGGAGTGTATTAAACAGGGGGACTGAAGCTTTCTTT. Encoded protein: CAWSVLNRGTEAFF.

The chain combines TRBV28 with TRBJ2-4; possibly TRBD1 for D (6 bases). Germline loops: CDR1 MDHEN, CDR2 SYDVKM. CDR3 length equals 14 residues. Trimming left V 6 bases short and J 6 bases short, with 15 bases between. The CDR3 spells CASSIRGQLNIQYF. CDR3 coding DNA: TGTGCCAGCAGCATCAGAGGACAGCTAAACATTCAGTACTTC. The entire variable domain, with the rest obtained from reference TRBV28 and TRBJ2-4, is as follows: DVKVTQSSRYLVKRTGEKVFLECVQDMDHENMFWYRQDPGLGLRLIYFSYDVKMKEKGDIPEGYSVSREKKERFSLILESASTNQTSMYLCASSIRGQLNIQYFGAGTRLSVL.

The rearrangement links TRBV18 to TRBJ1-1; a weak D match, TRBD1 (6 bases). The germline V gene has CDR1 KGHSH and CDR2 LQKENI. Trimming took 3 bases from V and 3 from J, leaving 14 bases between them. The CDR3 is 15 amino acids. CDR3 amino acids: CASSPRDTADTEAFF. The CDR3 DNA reads as TGTGCCAGCTCACCCCGGGACACTGCGGACACTGAAGCTTTCTTT.

V is TRBV2 and J is TRBJ1-1; unclear D gene. V was shortened by 6 bases and J by 0 bases, with 11 bases between the two germline ends. CDR1 and CDR2 from the germline V gene are SNHLY and FYNNEI. The CDR3 totals 14 residues. The CDR3 DNA follows: TGTGCCAGCAGCCTCTCCCAGTTGAACACTGAAGCTTTCTTT. It yields the protein CASSLSQLNTEAFF.

The genes are TRBV7-9 and TRBJ1-1; 7 bases are a match to TRBD1. The J segment lost 1 base and the V segment lost 9 bases, leaving 8 bases of the junction unmatched. The CDR3 spans 14 residues. Looked up from germline, CDR1 is SEHNR and CDR2 is FQNEAQ (reference sequence). The CDR3 region is CASSLGQRNTEAFF. The CDR3 bases are TGTGCCAGTTCCCTGGGACAGCGGAACACTGAAGCTTTCTTT.

The rearrangement joins TRBV19 to TRBJ2-5; 7 nucleotides align to TRBD1. Germline lookup yields CDR1 LNHDA and CDR2 SQIVND (reference sequence). V lost 3 bases, J lost 2 bases, and 9 bases stayed unmatched. The CDR3 totals 16 residues. In DNA form, the CDR3 reads TGTGCCAGTAGTATCATAGGAGTCAGGGGGCAAGAGACCCAGTACTTC. It codes for CASSIIGVRGQETQYF.

This clone was detected only once. The chain couples TRBV3-1 (or the pseudogene TRBV3-2) to TRBJ2-7; TRBD1 matches 9 bases. Per germline, CDR1 LGHDT and CDR2 YNNKEL (reference sequence). CDR3 size: 14 residues. V lost 4 bases, J lost 3 bases, and 4 bases stayed unmatched. The CDR3 spells CASSLGTGNYEQYF. For the CDR3, the DNA is TGTGCCAGCAGCCTCGGGACAGGGAACTACGAGCAGTACTTC.

The J gene is TRBJ1-6, the V gene TRBV7-6; the match to TRBD1 covers 9 bases. The germline gives CDR1 SGHVS, CDR2 FNYEAQ. The CDR3 is made up of 17 amino acids. The V and J ends lost 0 bases and 10 bases, in that order; junction bases with no gene match: 10. The CDR3 sequence: CASSLALNRDRASPLHF. In DNA form, the CDR3 reads TGTGCCAGCAGCTTAGCGTTAAACCGGGACAGGGCATCACCCCTCCACTTT.

The chain recombines TRBV28 with TRBJ1-3; D is unclear. Germline V gene data show CDR1 as MDHEN and CDR2 as SYDVKM. The CDR3 is made up of 17 amino acids. Deletions cut 3 bases from V and 4 bases from J, with 19 bases between. The CDR3 is CASSFRPRERPGNTIYF. The CDR3 DNA is TGTGCCAGCAGTTTTCGCCCCCGGGAACGGCCGGGAAACACCATATATTTT.

The V and J genes are TRBV3-1 (or the pseudogene TRBV3-2) and TRBJ1-1; D remains ambiguous. This CDR3 spans 14 amino acids. Germline V gene data show CDR1 as LGHDT and CDR2 as YNNKEL (reference sequence). Trimming stripped 4 bases from V and 0 bases from J, with 9 bases between. The CDR3: CASSPGRVNTEAFF. In nucleotides, the CDR3 is TGTGCCAGCAGCCCCGGGAGGGTGAACACTGAAGCTTTCTTT.

The rearrangement links TRBV2 to TRBJ2-5; TRBD2 matches at 12 bases. Germline CDR1 is SNHLY and CDR2 is FYNNEI. CDR3 length: 13 residues. The junction had 9 bases not matched to a gene; V was cut back by 9 bases and J by 10 bases. The CDR3 coding sequence is TGTGCCAGGTGCCGACTAGCGGGGGTAATCCAGTACTTC. It encodes CARCRLAGVIQYF.

The chain uses TRBV16 and TRBJ1-5; 7 positions agree with TRBD1. With 0 bases clipped from V and 1 base from J, the junction kept 0 bases outside the gene matches. This CDR3 has 15 amino acids. Per germline, CDR1 KGHSY and CDR2 FQNENV. CDR3 in amino acids: CASSQSGQSNQPQHF. The CDR3 region has the DNA TGTGCCAGCAGCCAATCGGGACAGAGCAATCAGCCCCAGCATTTT. Filled out from reference TRBV16 and TRBJ1-5, the complete variable domain reads GEEVAQTPKHLVRGEGQKAKLYCAPIKGHSYVFWYQQVLKNEFKFLISFQNENVFDETGMPKERFSAKCLPNSPCSLEIQATKLEDSAVYFCASSQSGQSNQPQHFGDGTRLSIL.

DNA for the CDR3: TGTGCCAGCAGTGGGGGAGCCTCATCGGGTTCACCCCTCCACTTT. The encoded protein is CASSGGASSGSPLHF. The chain couples TRBV2 to TRBJ1-6; D is unclear. Trimming left V 4 bases short and J 9 bases short, with 16 bases between. Germline CDR1 reads SNHLY; CDR2 reads FYNNEI. The CDR3 is made up of 15 amino acids.

The V and J genes are TRBV19 and TRBJ1-5; 8 positions match TRBD1. The V gene end was trimmed by 4 bases and the J gene end by 0 bases; junction bases not matched to a gene: 11. This CDR3 region has 18 residues. Per the germline V gene, CDR1 is LNHDA and CDR2 is SQIVND (reference sequence). The CDR3 sequence: CASSTTILQGGSNQPQHF. Written as DNA, the CDR3 is TGTGCCAGTAGTACAACCATCCTACAGGGGGGTAGCAATCAGCCCCAGCATTTT.